This T cell receptor beta chain was captured in a study of Ad26.COV2.S vaccination and SARS-CoV-2 variants. Study in general: Recipients of Ad26.COV2.S got it intramuscularly, once or twice 56 days apart.

TCRdb keeps only in-frame clones here, not all; method: immunoSEQ multiplex PCR. The sample has 350,000 to 450,000 clones, about 83% seen once. Treatment meaning: some 19 received Ad26.COV2.S at low or high dose, single or two shots; 5 received placebo; per-sample allocation not given. Repertoires come from day 63 after the first vaccine or placebo injection. Aged 18-55 years, donor was enrolled in Boston in about 2020. Vaccination employed an Ad26 vector expressing the Wuhan-strain SARS-CoV-2 spike. Sequenced here: peripheral blood, sampled in a trial of Ad26.COV2.S vaccine versus placebo. The receptor comes from a person aged 18-65 years who received the Ad26.COV2.S COVID-19 vaccine or a placebo.

CDR3 region: CASNGPEETQYF. The CDR3 DNA sequence: TGTGCCAGCAACGGACCCGAGGAGACCCAGTACTTC. The rearrangement links TRBV12-3 or TRBV12-4 to TRBJ2-5; the D is unclear. Trimming removed 7 bases at V and 5 bases at J, with 11 bases between. The CDR3 totals 12 residues.